The entry below gives a single TCR beta chain sequence along with its context. The antigen remains unidentified. This sample was taken from a study of cytomegalovirus exposure and HLA in healthy donors. Regarding the study as a whole: Using a false discovery rate of 0.05, a later analysis showed that 16,951 TCR beta sequences were associated with HLA alleles. Trimming of TCR beta V- and J-genes showed a link, identified in a later analysis, to a missense DCLRE1C variant.

Primers included in the PCR were 60 Vbeta and 13 Jbeta primers. Profiled with immunoSEQ multiplex PCR; TCRdb holds only in-frame clones, not every one. The repertoire holds 250,000 to 300,000 clones, with roughly four fifths as singletons. V lost 4 bases, J lost 2 bases, and 5 bases stayed unmatched. Germline CDR1 SGHAT, CDR2 FQNNGV. There are 15 residues in the CDR3. This clonotype was obtained from a woman aged 40 to 49 in good health and CMV-seropositive. This chain connects TRBV11-2 to TRBJ1-2; 9 bases are shared with TRBD1. Source material: PBMCs. The DNA of the CDR3 is TGTGCCAGCAGCTGGACAGGGGTGGGGAACTATGGCTACACCTTC. Amino acid sequence: CASSWTGVGNYGYTF.